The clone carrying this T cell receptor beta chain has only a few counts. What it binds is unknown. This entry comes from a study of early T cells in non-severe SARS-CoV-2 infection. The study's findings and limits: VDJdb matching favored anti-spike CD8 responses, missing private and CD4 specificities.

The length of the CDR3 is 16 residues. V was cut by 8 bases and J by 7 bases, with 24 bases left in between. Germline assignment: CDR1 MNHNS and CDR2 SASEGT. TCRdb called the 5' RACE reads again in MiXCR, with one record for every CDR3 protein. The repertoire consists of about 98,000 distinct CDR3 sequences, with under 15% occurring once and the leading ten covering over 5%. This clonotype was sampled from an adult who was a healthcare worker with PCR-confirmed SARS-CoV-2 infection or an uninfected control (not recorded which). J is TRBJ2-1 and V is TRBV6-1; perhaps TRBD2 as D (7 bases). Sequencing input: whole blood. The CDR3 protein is CASDRKSGTRRNEQFF. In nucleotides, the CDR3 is TGTGCCAGCGATAGAAAGAGCGGGACACGCCGTAATGAGCAGTTCTTC.